This TCR beta chain was obtained from a study of human CD8 memory T cell subsets. CDR1 is SGHTA and CDR2 is FQGNSA in the germline V gene. The CDR3 extends over 13 amino acids. It was negative magnetic separation that enriched the total CD8+ T cells. Libraries targeted TCR beta using 5' RACE with UMIs. From the 5' RACE reads, TCRdb lists one entry per CDR3 protein and no DNA. Its table lists over 3,500 distinct CDR3 sequences. The sequence was collected from a human donor in good health. The chain is built from TRBV7-2 and TRBJ2-7; the TRBD1 assignment by TCRdb is unverifiable without DNA. Sequenced: CD8+ T cells from PBMCs. CDR3 amino acids: CASSLGQLYEQYF.